Following are 21 T cell receptor beta chains from one sample sequenced in a study of PD-1 blockade in classical Hodgkin lymphoma. Using immunoSEQ multiplex PCR, the repertoire was profiled, and TCRdb retains in-frame clones only, with some absent. The table shows 9,000 to 10,000 clones, with 75% occurring only once. Regarding time point: cycle 4 day 1 (C4D1), after around six weeks of nivolumab. Exposure to brentuximab vedotin varied, and each patient had relapsed following autologous stem cell transplantation. Researchers report purifying CD4+ T cells from thawed PBMCs by magnetic negative selection. The starting material was CD4+ T cells from blood, obtained before the fourth cycle of nivolumab. The origin of the receptors is a human donor with classical Hodgkin lymphoma.

The chain uses TRBV5-1 and TRBJ1-1; maybe TRBD1 (5 bases). The V and J ends lost 4 bases and 5 bases respectively, with 21 bases between them. The germline gives CDR1 SGHRS, CDR2 YFSETQ. The CDR3 is 16 amino acids. The CDR3 is CASSPGGQRQGTEAFF. DNA for the CDR3: TGCGCCAGCAGCCCCGGAGGGCAGAGGCAGGGAACTGAAGCTTTCTTT. Complete variable domain (other parts from reference TRBV5-1 and TRBJ1-1): KAGVTQTPRYLIKTRGQQVTLSCSPISGHRSVSWYQQTPGQGLQFLFEYFSETQRNKGNFPGRFSGRQFSNSRSEMNVSTLELGDSALYLCASSPGGQRQGTEAFFGQGTRLTVV.

The genes are TRBV2 and TRBJ2-5; no firm D call. Trimming removed 2 bases at V and 1 base at J, with 11 bases between. Germline CDR1 is SNHLY and CDR2 is FYNNEI. The CDR3 spans 15 residues. CDR3 DNA sequence: TGTGCCAGCAGTGAAAAGTGGCAAGCCCAAGAGACCCAGTACTTC. It translates to CASSEKWQAQETQYF.

J is TRBJ1-1 and V is TRBV18; a weak D match, TRBD1 (5 bases). The CDR3 spans 15 residues. Trimming stripped 6 bases from V and 2 bases from J, with 16 bases between. Germline loops: CDR1 KGHSH, CDR2 LQKENI. The CDR3: CASSEDSWGNTEAFF. The DNA of the CDR3 is TGTGCCAGCTCCGAAGACAGCTGGGGAAACACTGAAGCTTTCTTT.

V usage is TRBV6-5 and J usage is TRBJ1-5; D gene uncertain. The CDR3 consists of 13 residues. Germline values: CDR1 MNHEY, CDR2 SVGAGI. Trimming stripped 6 bases from V and 1 base from J, with 7 bases between. The CDR3 nucleotides read TGTGCCAGCAGCCCAAGGAGCAATCAGCCCCAGCATTTT. Protein sequence: CASSPRSNQPQHF.

The J gene is TRBJ2-7, the V gene TRBV21-1. TRBV21-1 corresponds to a pseudogene. The CDR3 extends over 12 amino acids. CDR3 nucleotides: TGTGCCAGCAATCCCAACCCCTACGAGCAGTACGTC. Translating gives CASNPNPYEQYV.

V gene TRBV5-1 combines with J gene TRBJ2-3, with 10 bases lining up with TRBD2. Germline assignment: CDR1 SGHRS and CDR2 YFSETQ. CDR3 length equals 15 residues. V lost 0 bases, J lost 6 bases, and 4 bases stayed unmatched. CDR3 DNA: TGCGCCAGCAGCTTGGAGGCTAGCGGGGGTGATACGCAGTATTTT. Translation: CASSLEASGGDTQYF.

The genes are TRBV14 and TRBJ1-1, with D possibly being TRBD1 (5 bases). The germline V gene has CDR1 SGHDN and CDR2 FVKESK. This CDR3 contains 13 residues. Deletions cut 1 base from V and 11 bases from J, with 14 bases between. The CDR3: CASSQGDGREAFF. DNA of the CDR3: TGTGCCAGCAGCCAAGGAGATGGCAGGGAGGCTTTCTTT.

The V and J genes are TRBV7-2 and TRBJ1-5, with 7 bases fitting TRBD1. V lost 4 bases and J lost 1; bases outside the gene matches: 4. Germline V gene lookup returns CDR1 SGHTA and CDR2 FQGNSA. The length of the CDR3 is 15 residues. This CDR3 reads CASSSRGGSNQPQHF. CDR3 nucleotide sequence: TGTGCCAGCAGCTCCAGGGGGGGGAGCAATCAGCCCCAGCATTTT.

The genes are TRBV7-2 and TRBJ2-7, with D tentatively TRBD2 (5 bases). The CDR3 totals 12 residues. Trimming stripped 3 bases from V and 6 bases from J, with 9 bases between. Germline CDR1 and CDR2: SGHTA and FQGNSA. CDR3 coding DNA: TGTGCCAGCAGCTTCACCGGGGTCGAGCAGTACTTC. Translated, it gives CASSFTGVEQYF.

The chain is built from TRBV28 and TRBJ2-2; 7 bases fit TRBD1. The CDR3 contains 15 residues. The germline V gene has CDR1 MDHEN and CDR2 SYDVKM. J lost 4 bases, V lost 6 bases, and 8 bases had no gene match. The CDR3: CASSGQARGTGELFF. The CDR3 bases are TGTGCCAGCAGCGGACAGGCTCGAGGCACCGGGGAGCTGTTTTTT.

A few counts support this clone. The chain has TRBV2 and TRBJ1-1; TRBD1 might be the D (6 bases). Germline CDR1 SNHLY, CDR2 FYNNEI. Trimming took 2 bases from V and 4 from J, leaving 8 bases between them. The CDR3 is 13 residues long. This CDR3 is CASSEWGLTEAFF. The CDR3 DNA reads as TGTGCCAGCAGTGAATGGGGGCTCACTGAAGCTTTCTTT.

This clone was seen once. This chain uses TRBV7-9 with TRBJ1-3; D is possibly TRBD1 (5 bases). Trimming took 7 bases from V and 2 from J, leaving 12 bases between them. The CDR3 extends over 14 amino acids. CDR1 SEHNR and CDR2 FQNEAQ come from the germline V gene (reference sequence). The CDR3 coding sequence is TGTGCCAGCACCAGCGGGGGGGCTGGAAACACCATATATTTT. This gives the protein CASTSGGAGNTIYF. Supplemented by reference TRBV7-9 and TRBJ1-3, the full variable domain reads DTGVSQNPRHKITKRGQNVTFRCDPISEHNRLYWYRQTLGQGPEFLTYFQNEAQLEKSRLLSDRFSAERPKGSFSTLEIQRTEQGDSAMYLCASTSGGAGNTIYFGEGSWLTVV.

V gene TRBV7-9 combines with J gene TRBJ1-4; 7 nucleotides line up with TRBD1. Germline loops: CDR1 SEHNR, CDR2 FQNEAQ (reference sequence). V lost 5 bases and J lost 5; bases outside the gene matches: 8. There are 15 residues in the CDR3. CDR3 in amino acids: CASSPGGTANEKLFF. CDR3 nucleotide sequence: TGTGCCAGCAGCCCGGGGGGGACAGCAAATGAAAAACTGTTTTTT.

The chain has TRBV6-5 and TRBJ1-2; 9 nucleotides agree with TRBD1. The CDR3 is made up of 15 amino acids. Germline V gene data show CDR1 as MNHEY and CDR2 as SVGAGI. The J segment lost 0 bases and the V segment lost 6 bases, leaving 5 bases of the junction unmatched. The CDR3 bases are TGTGCCAGCAGGGCCGGGACAGGGCCTAACTATGGCTACACCTTC. Its protein is CASRAGTGPNYGYTF.

J is TRBJ2-4 and V is TRBV7-2; possibly TRBD2 for D (6 bases). V lost 8 bases to trimming and J lost 1 base, with 12 bases between them. Germline CDR1 is SGHTA and CDR2 is FQGNSA. The CDR3 covers 14 residues. Here the CDR3 DNA reads TGTGCCAGCGGCGTGCTAGCGGCCAAAAACATTCAGTACTTC. Translation gives CASGVLAAKNIQYF.

In this sample, this clone turned up once. The rearrangement uses TRBV7-2 and TRBJ2-3, with D perhaps given as TRBD1 or TRBD2 (6 bases each). Germline CDR1 SGHTA, CDR2 FQGNSA. V was pared by 5 bases and J by 2 bases, with 17 bases between. The CDR3 has 16 amino acids. CDR3 sequence reads: CASSTLGGLLTDTQYF. The CDR3 DNA follows: TGTGCCAGCAGCACCTTGGGGGGCCTACTCACAGATACGCAGTATTTT.

The chain combines TRBV5-4 with TRBJ2-5; unclear D gene. The CDR3 is made up of 14 amino acids. Per germline, CDR1 SGHNT and CDR2 YYREEE (reference sequence). V dropped 1 base and J dropped 5 bases, with 12 bases sitting between them. The CDR3 DNA sequence: TGTGCCAGCAGCTTGTCTACTTCGGATGAGACCCAGTACTTC. Residues: CASSLSTSDETQYF.

This clone was counted a few times. J is TRBJ1-1 and V is TRBV7-9, with D possibly matching TRBD1 (5 bases). Germline V gene data show CDR1 as SEHNR and CDR2 as FQNEAQ (reference sequence). This CDR3 has 14 amino acids. V gave up 0 bases and J gave up 3 bases, with 8 bases separating them. The CDR3 sequence is CASSLARDDTEAFF. In nucleotides, the CDR3 is TGTGCCAGCAGCTTAGCCAGGGACGACACTGAAGCTTTCTTT.

V gene TRBV5-8 combines with J gene TRBJ2-3; D may be TRBD2 (6 bases). Germline CDR1 reads SGHTS; CDR2 reads YDEGEE. This CDR3 has 16 amino acids. Trimming cost V 0 bases and J 3 bases, with 14 bases left between them. CDR3 sequence: CASSLAGGTGTDTQYF. In DNA form, the CDR3 reads TGTGCCAGCAGCTTGGCCGGAGGGACTGGGACAGATACGCAGTATTTT. The variable domain in full, completed from reference TRBV5-8 and TRBJ2-3, reads EAGVTQSPTHLIKTRGQQATLRCSPISGHTSVYWYQQALGLGLQFLLWYDEGEERNRGNFPPRFSGRQFPNYSSELNVNALELEDSALYLCASSLAGGTGTDTQYFGPGTRLTVL.

This clone occurred once. In DNA form, the CDR3 reads TGTGCCAGCAGCTTAGCGCCCCAAACTAACTATGGCTACACCTTC. Amino acid sequence: CASSLAPQTNYGYTF. The rearrangement links TRBV7-2 to TRBJ1-2; D ambiguous. In germline, CDR1 is SGHTA, CDR2 FQGNSA. V lost 0 bases, J lost 0 bases, and 8 bases lay in between. The CDR3 is made up of 15 amino acids.

The chain carries TRBV7-2 and TRBJ1-6; D gene uncertain. The CDR3 contains 13 residues. Trimming took 1 base from V and 8 from J, leaving 6 bases between them. Germline CDR1 reads SGHTA; CDR2 reads FQGNSA. This CDR3 reads CASSLEEYSPLHF. Here the CDR3 DNA reads TGTGCCAGCAGCTTAGAGGAGTATTCACCCCTCCACTTT.